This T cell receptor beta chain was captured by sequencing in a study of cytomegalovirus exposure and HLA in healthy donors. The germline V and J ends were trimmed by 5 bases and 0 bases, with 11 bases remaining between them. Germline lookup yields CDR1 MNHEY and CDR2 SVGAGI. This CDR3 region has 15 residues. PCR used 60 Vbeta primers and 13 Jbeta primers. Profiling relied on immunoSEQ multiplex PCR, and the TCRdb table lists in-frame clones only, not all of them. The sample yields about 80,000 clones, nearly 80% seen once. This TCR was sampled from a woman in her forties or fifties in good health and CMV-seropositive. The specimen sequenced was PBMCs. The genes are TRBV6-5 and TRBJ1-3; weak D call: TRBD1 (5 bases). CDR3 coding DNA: TGTGCCAGCAGTGCGACAGCTTCCTCTGGAAACACCATATATTTT. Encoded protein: CASSATASSGNTIYF.